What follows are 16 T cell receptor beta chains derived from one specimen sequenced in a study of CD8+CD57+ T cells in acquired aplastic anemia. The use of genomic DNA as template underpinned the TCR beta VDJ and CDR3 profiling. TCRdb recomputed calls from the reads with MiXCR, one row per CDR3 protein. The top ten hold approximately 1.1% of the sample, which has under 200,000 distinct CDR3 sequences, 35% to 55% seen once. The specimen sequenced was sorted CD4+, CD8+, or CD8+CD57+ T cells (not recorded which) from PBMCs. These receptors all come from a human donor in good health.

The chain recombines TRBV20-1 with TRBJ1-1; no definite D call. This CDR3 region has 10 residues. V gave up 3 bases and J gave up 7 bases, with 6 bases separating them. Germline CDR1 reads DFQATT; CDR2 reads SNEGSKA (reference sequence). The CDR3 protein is CSASRVEAFF. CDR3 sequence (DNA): TGCAGTGCTAGTAGGGTTGAAGCTTTCTTT.

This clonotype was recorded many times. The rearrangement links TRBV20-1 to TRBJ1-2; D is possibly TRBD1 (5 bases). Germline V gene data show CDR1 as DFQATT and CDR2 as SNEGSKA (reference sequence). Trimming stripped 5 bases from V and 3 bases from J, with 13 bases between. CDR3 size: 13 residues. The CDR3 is CSARSGTDYGYTF. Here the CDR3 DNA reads TGCAGTGCTCGATCAGGGACCGACTATGGCTACACCTTC.

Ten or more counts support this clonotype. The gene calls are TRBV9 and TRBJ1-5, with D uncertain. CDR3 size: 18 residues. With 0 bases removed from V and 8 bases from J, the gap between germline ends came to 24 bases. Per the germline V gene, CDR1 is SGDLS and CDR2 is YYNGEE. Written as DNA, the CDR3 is TGTGCCAGCAGCGTAGAGCAGAAAGCACCCGATGTAGGCAAGCCCCAGCATTTT. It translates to CASSVEQKAPDVGKPQHF. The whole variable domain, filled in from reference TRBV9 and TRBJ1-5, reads DSGVTQTPKHLITATGQRVTLRCSPRSGDLSVYWYQQSLDQGLQFLIQYYNGEERAKGNILERFSAQQFPDLHSELNLSSLELGDSALYFCASSVEQKAPDVGKPQHFGDGTRLSIL.

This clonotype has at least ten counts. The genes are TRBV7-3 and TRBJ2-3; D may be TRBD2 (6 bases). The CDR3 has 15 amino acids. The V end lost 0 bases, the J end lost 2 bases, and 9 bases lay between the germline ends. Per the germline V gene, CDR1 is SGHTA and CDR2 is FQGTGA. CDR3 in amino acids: CASSLTRDSTDTQYF. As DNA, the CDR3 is TGTGCCAGCAGCTTAACGCGGGACTCCACAGATACGCAGTATTTT.

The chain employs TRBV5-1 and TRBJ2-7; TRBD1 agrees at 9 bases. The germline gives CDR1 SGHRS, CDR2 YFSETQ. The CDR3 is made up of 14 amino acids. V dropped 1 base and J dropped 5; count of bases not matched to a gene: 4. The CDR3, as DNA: TGCGCCAGCAGCTTGAGGGGACAGGGAAACGAGCAGTACTTC. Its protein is CASSLRGQGNEQYF.

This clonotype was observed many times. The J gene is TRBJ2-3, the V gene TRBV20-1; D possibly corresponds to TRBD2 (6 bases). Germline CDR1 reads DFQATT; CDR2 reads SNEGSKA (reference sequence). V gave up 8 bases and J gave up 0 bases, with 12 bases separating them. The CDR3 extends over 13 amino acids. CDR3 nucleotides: TGCAGTCCCGGGACTTCTAGCACAGATACGCAGTATTTT. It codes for CSPGTSSTDTQYF.

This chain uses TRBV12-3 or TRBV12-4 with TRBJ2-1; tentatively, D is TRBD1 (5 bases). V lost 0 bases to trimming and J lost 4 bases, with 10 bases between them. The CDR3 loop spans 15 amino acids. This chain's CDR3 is CASSLAGVKYNEQFF. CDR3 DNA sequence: TGTGCCAGCAGTTTAGCAGGGGTGAAGTACAATGAGCAGTTCTTC.

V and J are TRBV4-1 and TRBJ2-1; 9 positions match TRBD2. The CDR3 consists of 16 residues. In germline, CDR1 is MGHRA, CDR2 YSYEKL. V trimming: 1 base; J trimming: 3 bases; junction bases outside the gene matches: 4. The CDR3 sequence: CASSQAASGVYNEQFF. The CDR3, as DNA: TGCGCCAGCAGCCAAGCCGCTAGCGGGGTCTACAATGAGCAGTTCTTC.

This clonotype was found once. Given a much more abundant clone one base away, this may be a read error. This chain's CDR3 is CASSYGRDRSYGQYF. CDR3 bases: TGTGCCAGCAGTTACGGTCGGGACCGCTCCTACGGGCAGTACTTC. The rearrangement joins TRBV6-8 to TRBJ2-7; tentatively, D is TRBD1 or TRBD2 (5 bases each). Per the germline V gene, CDR1 is MNHGY and CDR2 is SAAAGT. The CDR3 runs to 15 residues.

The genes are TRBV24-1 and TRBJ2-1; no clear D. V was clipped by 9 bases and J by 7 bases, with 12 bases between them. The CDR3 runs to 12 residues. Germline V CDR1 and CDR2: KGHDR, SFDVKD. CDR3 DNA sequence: TGTGCCACCGCTAAACAGCCTAATGAGCAGTTCTTC. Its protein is CATAKQPNEQFF.

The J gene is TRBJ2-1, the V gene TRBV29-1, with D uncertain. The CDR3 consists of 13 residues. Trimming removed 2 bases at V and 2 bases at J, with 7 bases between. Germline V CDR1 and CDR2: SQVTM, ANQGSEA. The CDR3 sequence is CSVETWPYNEQFF. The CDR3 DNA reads TGCAGCGTTGAAACATGGCCCTACAATGAGCAGTTCTTC.

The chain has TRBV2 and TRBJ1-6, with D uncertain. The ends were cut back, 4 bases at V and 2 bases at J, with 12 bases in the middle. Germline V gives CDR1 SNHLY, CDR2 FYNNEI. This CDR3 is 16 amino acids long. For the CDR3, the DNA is TGTGCCAGCAGTGGTGGGGTCACACCCTATAATTCACCCCTCCACTTT. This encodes CASSGGVTPYNSPLHF.

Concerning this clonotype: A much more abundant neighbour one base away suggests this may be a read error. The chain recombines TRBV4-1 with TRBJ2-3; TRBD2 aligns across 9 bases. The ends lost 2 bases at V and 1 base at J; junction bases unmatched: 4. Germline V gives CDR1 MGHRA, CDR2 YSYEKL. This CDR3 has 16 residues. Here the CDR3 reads CASSQLSSGGTDTQYF. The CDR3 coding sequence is TGCGCCAGCAGCCAACTATCTAGCGGGGGCACAGATACGCAGTATTTT.

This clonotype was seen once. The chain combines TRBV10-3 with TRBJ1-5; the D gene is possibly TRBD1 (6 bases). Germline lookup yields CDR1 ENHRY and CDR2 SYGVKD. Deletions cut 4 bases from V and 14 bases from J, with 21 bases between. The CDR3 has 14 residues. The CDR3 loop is CAISVGGRGPYEHF. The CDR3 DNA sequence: TGTGCCATCAGTGTTGGGGGCAGGGGCCCCTACGAGCATTTT.

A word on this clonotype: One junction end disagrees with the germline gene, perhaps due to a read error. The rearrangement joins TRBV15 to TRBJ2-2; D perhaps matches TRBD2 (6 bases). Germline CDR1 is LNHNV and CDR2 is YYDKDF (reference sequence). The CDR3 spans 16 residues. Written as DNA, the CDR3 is TGTGCCACAAGCAGTTTACTAGCTTTTAACACCGGGGAGCTGTTTTTT. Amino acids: CATSSLLAFNTGELFF. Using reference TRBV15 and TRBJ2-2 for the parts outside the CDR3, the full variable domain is DAMVIQNPRYQVTQFGKPVTLSCSQTLNHNVMYWYQQKSSQAPKLLFHYYDKDFNNEADTPDNFQSRRPNTSFCFLDIRSPGLGDTAMYLCATSSLLAFNTGELFFGEGSRLTVL.

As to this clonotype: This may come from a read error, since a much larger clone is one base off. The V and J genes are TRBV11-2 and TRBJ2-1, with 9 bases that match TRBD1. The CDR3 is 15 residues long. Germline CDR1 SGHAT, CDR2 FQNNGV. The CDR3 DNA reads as TGTGCCAGCAGCCGGGACAGGGAGCTTTACAATGAGCAGCTCTTC. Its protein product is CASSRDRELYNEQLF.